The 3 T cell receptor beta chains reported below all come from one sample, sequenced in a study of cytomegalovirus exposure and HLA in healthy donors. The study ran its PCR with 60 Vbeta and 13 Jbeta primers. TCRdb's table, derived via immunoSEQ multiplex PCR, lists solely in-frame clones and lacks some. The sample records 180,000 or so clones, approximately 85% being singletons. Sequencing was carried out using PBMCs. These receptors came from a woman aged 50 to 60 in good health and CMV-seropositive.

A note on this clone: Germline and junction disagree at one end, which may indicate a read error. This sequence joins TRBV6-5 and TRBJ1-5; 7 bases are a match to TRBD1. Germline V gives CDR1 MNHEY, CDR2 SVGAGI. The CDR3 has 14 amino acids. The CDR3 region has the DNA TGTGCCGGCAGTCCAGGGGGGAGTTATCAGCCCCAGCATTTT. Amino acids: CAGSPGGSYQPQHF.

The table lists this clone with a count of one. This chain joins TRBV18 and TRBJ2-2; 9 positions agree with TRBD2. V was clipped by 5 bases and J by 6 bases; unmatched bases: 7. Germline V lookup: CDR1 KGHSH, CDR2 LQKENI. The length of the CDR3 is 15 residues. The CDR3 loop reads CASSDSGGDAGELFF. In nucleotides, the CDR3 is TGTGCCAGCTCAGATAGCGGGGGCGACGCCGGGGAGCTGTTTTTT.

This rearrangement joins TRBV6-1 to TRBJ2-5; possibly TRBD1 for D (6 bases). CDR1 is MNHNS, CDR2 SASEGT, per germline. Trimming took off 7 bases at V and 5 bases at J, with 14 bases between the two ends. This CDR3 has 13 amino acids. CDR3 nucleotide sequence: TGTGCCAGCATCAAGGGGGTGAGGGAGACCCAGTACTTC. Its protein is CASIKGVRETQYF.